The 20 T cell receptor beta chains in this list originate from one sample, sequenced in a study of T cells in women clearing cervical HPV infection. This table comes from immunoSEQ multiplex PCR, and its TCRdb copy is limited to in-frame clones, with some not included. This sample lists some 30,000 clones; its ten largest clones have more than 4%. The sequenced material came from blood buffy coat. Source of these receptors: a woman between 18 and 70 years old with a cervical HPV16 infection that either progressed to CIN3+ or cleared (not recorded which).

About this clone: The read ends 3 residues before the CDR3 terminus; that terminus is restored from the germline J gene. The chain combines TRBV7-9 with TRBJ1-4; D might be TRBD1 (6 bases). The CDR3 consists of 14 residues. Trimming left V 5 bases short and J 7 bases short, with 14 bases between. Germline CDR1 is SEHNR and CDR2 is FQNEAQ (reference sequence). CDR3 loop: CASSPGTSREKLFF. CDR3 bases read: TGTGCCAGCAGCCCCGGGACAAGTCGTGAAAAA. Full variable domain (outside the CDR3, taken from reference TRBV7-9 and TRBJ1-4): DTGVSQNPRHKITKRGQNVTFRCDPISEHNRLYWYRQTLGQGPEFLTYFQNEAQLEKSRLLSDRFSAERPKGSFSTLEIQRTEQGDSAMYLCASSPGTSREKLFFGSGTQLSVL.

A note on this clone: The read is 3 residues too short to cover the CDR3 end, so that end is filled in from the germline J gene. The chain couples TRBV20-1 to TRBJ2-1; 7 nucleotides match TRBD2. The V and J ends lost 5 bases and 1 base, in that order; junction bases with no gene match: 5. Germline loops: CDR1 DFQATT, CDR2 SNEGSKA (reference sequence). CDR3 length: 14 amino acids. The sequenced CDR3 bases are TGCAGTGCTGGGGGGGACTTATCCTACAATGAG. Translation: CSAGGDLSYNE. The full CDR3 sequence reads CSAGGDLSYNEQFF.

Comment on this clone: The read finishes 3 residues shy of the CDR3 end, and the germline J gene is used to complete it. The chain couples TRBV5-1 to TRBJ2-4, with 10 bases lining up with TRBD2. V was pared by 2 bases and J by 6 bases, with 5 bases of the junction left unmatched. Germline CDR1 is SGHRS and CDR2 is YFSETQ. This CDR3 contains 15 residues. The chain's CDR3 is CASSLGLADTNIQYF. The sequenced part of the CDR3 DNA is TGCGCCAGCAGCTTAGGACTAGCGGATACAAACATT.

Turning to this clone: The read is 3 residues too short to cover the CDR3 end, so that end is filled in from the germline J gene. The chain uses TRBV18 and TRBJ2-1, with no clear D. This CDR3 region has 15 residues. Trimming removed 3 bases from V and 0 bases from J, with 9 bases in between. Germline assignment: CDR1 KGHSH and CDR2 LQKENI. CDR3 loop: CASSPTASSYNEQFF. CDR3 DNA, as far as it was read: TGTGCCAGCTCACCTACAGCCTCCTCCTACAATGAG.

Concerning this clone: Read sequence stops 3 residues before the CDR3 end, and the germline J gene provides the missing end. The chain combines TRBV2 with TRBJ2-5; the D is unclear. The germline V gene encodes CDR1 SNHLY and CDR2 FYNNEI. CDR3 length equals 12 residues. V shed 7 bases and J shed 7 bases, with 13 bases lying between them. The part of the CDR3 DNA that was read is TGTGCCAGCACCCAGGCCCTTAGGACC. It translates to CASTQALRT. The entire CDR3 protein reads CASTQALRTQYF. The full variable domain, in which reference TRBV2 and TRBJ2-5 provide the parts outside the CDR3, is EPEVTQTPSHQVTQMGQEVILRCVPISNHLYFYWYRQILGQKVEFLVSFYNNEISEKSEIFDDQFSVERPDGSNFTLKIRSTKLEDSAMYFCASTQALRTQYFGPGTRLLVL.

A note on this clone: No DNA is shown, since the ends of the CDR3 on it are uncertain; the CDR3 is the one TCRdb lists. V gene TRBV20-1 combines with J gene TRBJ1-2; the D call TRBD1 from the table was never checked on the DNA. Germline lookup yields CDR1 DFQATT and CDR2 SNEGSKA (reference sequence). The CDR3 is 12 residues long, counting both termini. The CDR3 here is CSARDFGQGYTF.

Comment on this clone: The CDR3 is cut off 3 residues early in the read; its end comes from the germline J gene. The V gene is TRBV28, the J gene TRBJ2-2; TRBD2 might be the D (7 bases). The germline V gene has CDR1 MDHEN and CDR2 SYDVKM. The V end was cut by 7 bases, the J end by 4 bases, with 16 bases between. This CDR3 is 15 amino acids long. The CDR3 reads CASTLGGAGTGELFF. The sequenced part of the CDR3 DNA is TGTGCCAGCACCCTGGGGGGGGCCGGCACCGGGGAG.

Comment on this clone: The read finishes 3 residues shy of the CDR3 end, and the germline J gene is used to complete it. The same CDR3 arises from other DNA sequences in this sample as well. V is TRBV20-1 and J is TRBJ1-2, with 7 bases aligning to TRBD1. CDR3 length: 16 residues. Germline V lookup: CDR1 DFQATT, CDR2 SNEGSKA (reference sequence). The DNA read from the CDR3 is TGCAGTGCTACGGGGCGGGTGGGGACAGAAAAACTGGGC. This encodes CSATGRVGTEKLG. From start to end, the CDR3 is CSATGRVGTEKLGYTF.

Points on this clone: One end of the junction does not line up with germline, which may come from a read error. The DNA ends 3 residues before the CDR3 does, and the rest of the CDR3 is filled in from the germline J gene. This chain links TRBV4-2 with TRBJ2-6; TRBD1 aligns across 10 bases. Germline CDR1 reads LGHNA; CDR2 reads YNFKEQ. This CDR3 has 18 amino acids. CDR3 loop: CASSLDRGLRSGANVLTF. CDR3 bases read: TGCGCCAGCAGCCTTGACAGGGGGCTGAGATCTGGGGCCAACGTC.

Note on this clone: The observed sequence ends 3 residues before the CDR3 terminus, with the missing tail filled in from the germline J gene. Different DNA sequences within this sample yield the same CDR3. The chain combines TRBV20-1 with TRBJ2-1; 13 nucleotides agree with TRBD2. Germline assignment: CDR1 DFQATT and CDR2 SNEGSKA (reference sequence). The J segment lost 4 bases and the V segment lost 3 bases, leaving 0 bases of the junction unmatched. The CDR3 is made up of 14 amino acids. CDR3 DNA, as far as it was read: TGCAGTGCTAGGGGACTAGCGGGGTACAATGAG. Its protein product is CSARGLAGYNE. The whole CDR3 region reads CSARGLAGYNEQFF.

On this clone itself: The read terminates 3 residues ahead of where the CDR3 ends, so the germline J gene completes it. The V call is TRBV10-3, the J call TRBJ2-5, with 15 bases that match TRBD2. The V and J ends lost 0 bases and 2 bases, in that order; junction bases with no gene match: 13. In germline, CDR1 is ENHRY, CDR2 SYGVKD. This CDR3 contains 21 residues. The sequenced CDR3 bases are TGTGCCATCAGTGAGTCTACAGGACTAGCGGGGGGGCCGGGGAGTCAAGAGACC. This gives the protein CAISESTGLAGGPGSQET. In full, the CDR3 is CAISESTGLAGGPGSQETQYF.

Notes on this clone: The missing CDR3 end, 3 residues past where the read stops, is filled in from the germline J gene. The rearrangement joins TRBV6-2 or TRBV6-3 to TRBJ2-7; 9 bases are a match to TRBD2. J gave up 1 base and V 6 bases, and 7 bases lay outside the gene matches. From germline, CDR1 is MNHEY and CDR2 SVGEGT. The CDR3 runs to 15 residues. CDR3 sequence reads: CASSLGLAHSYEQYF. The sequenced part of the CDR3 DNA is TGTGCCAGCAGCCTCGGACTAGCGCATTCCTACGAG.

With regard to this clone: The sequence runs out 3 residues before the end of the CDR3; the remainder is reconstructed from the germline J gene. The chain recombines TRBV19 with TRBJ2-7; TRBD1 might be the D (6 bases). CDR1 is LNHDA and CDR2 is SQIVND in the germline V gene (reference sequence). Trimming cost V 7 bases and J 6 bases, with 10 bases left between them. The CDR3 is 11 amino acids. The CDR3 sequence is CASTGEREQYF. The DNA read from the CDR3 is TGTGCCAGTACAGGGGAGCGCGAG.

A note on this clone: The DNA is omitted, as the CDR3 cannot be located on it reliably, and the CDR3 follows TCRdb's listing. J is TRBJ1-2 and V is TRBV27; TRBD1, the D gene given by the table, was not confirmed from the DNA. Per germline, CDR1 MNHEY and CDR2 SMNVEV (reference sequence). The CDR3 region is 14 residues in length, termini included. CDR3 sequence: CASSFGEGRYGYTF.

On this clone: The CDR3 is cut off 3 residues early in the read; its end comes from the germline J gene. The chain couples TRBV29-1 to TRBJ2-7; 7 bases fit TRBD1. There are 12 residues in the CDR3. Germline V gene lookup returns CDR1 SQVTM and CDR2 ANQGSEA. Unmatched junction bases numbered 2, after V lost 4 bases and J lost 2 bases. The CDR3 DNA, read in part, is TGCAGCGTTGTACAGGGGACCTACGAG. Translation gives CSVVQGTYE. The complete CDR3 protein is CSVVQGTYEQYF.

About this clone itself: The read stops 3 residues short of the end of the CDR3; the missing end is completed from the germline J gene. The genes are TRBV20-1 and TRBJ2-3, with D unclear. The CDR3 extends over 16 amino acids. The ends were cut back, 2 bases at V and 2 bases at J, with 17 bases in the middle. Germline values: CDR1 DFQATT, CDR2 SNEGSKA (reference sequence). The covered CDR3 bases are TGCAGTGCTAGACTCCTAAACCCGTCCGTCACAGATACG. The encoded protein is CSARLLNPSVTDT. The full CDR3 sequence reads CSARLLNPSVTDTQYF.

Worth noting for this clone: The read terminates 3 residues before the CDR3 end, so the remaining end is supplied by the germline J gene. Other DNA sequences from this sample encode an identical CDR3 as well. The rearrangement links TRBV6-2 or TRBV6-3 to TRBJ2-1; D is possibly TRBD1 (6 bases). This CDR3 is built from 15 residues. V shed 2 bases and J shed 0 bases, with 8 bases lying between them. Germline CDR1 and CDR2: MNHEY and SVGEGT. This chain's CDR3 is CASSYRTVSYNEQFF. The sequenced part of the CDR3 DNA is TGTGCCAGCAGTTACCGGACAGTCTCCTACAATGAG.

Comment on this clone: The read ends 3 residues before the CDR3 terminus; that terminus is restored from the germline J gene. J is TRBJ1-6 and V is TRBV20-1, with D perhaps TRBD1 (5 bases). Trimming stripped 8 bases from V and 7 bases from J, with 24 bases between. Germline assignment: CDR1 DFQATT and CDR2 SNEGSKA (reference sequence). There are 16 residues in the CDR3. CDR3 DNA, as far as it was read: TGCAGTCCCTATACCATAGGGGCGCCTCTGAATTCACCC. This sequence encodes CSPYTIGAPLNSP. The full CDR3 protein is CSPYTIGAPLNSPLHF.

The sequenced part of the CDR3 DNA is TGCGCCAGCAGCGTTGAAGGGGGCTTCATAAGCACAGATACG. Protein: CASSVEGGFISTDT. The CDR3, in full, reads CASSVEGGFISTDTQYF. The V call is TRBV5-1, the J call TRBJ2-3; 7 positions agree with TRBD1. The CDR3 extends 3 residues past the end of the read, so its final part is completed from the germline J gene. The CDR3 runs to 17 residues. Germline lookup yields CDR1 SGHRS and CDR2 YFSETQ. V shed 4 bases, J shed 0 bases, and the junction held 11 bases outside the gene matches. Filled out from reference TRBV5-1 and TRBJ2-3, the complete variable domain reads KAGVTQTPRYLIKTRGQQVTLSCSPISGHRSVSWYQQTPGQGLQFLFEYFSETQRNKGNFPGRFSGRQFSNSRSEMNVSTLELGDSALYLCASSVEGGFISTDTQYFGPGTRLTVL.

On this clone itself: The CDR3 end falls 3 residues outside the read, so it is completed with the germline J gene. V gene TRBV6-2 or TRBV6-3 combines with J gene TRBJ1-5; D possibly corresponds to TRBD1 (6 bases). The CDR3 is 16 residues long. Germline CDR1 is MNHEY and CDR2 is SVGEGT. V lost 3 bases and J lost 0, with 12 bases in between. The sequenced CDR3 bases are TGTGCCAGCAGTTATCCGGACAGCTATAGCAATCAGCCC. This codes for CASSYPDSYSNQP. The full CDR3 protein reads CASSYPDSYSNQPQHF.